This TCR beta chain was identified during a study of blood T cell repertoires in COVID-19. Study in general: Both acute and convalescent COVID-19 samples were obtained from the United States, Italy and Spain. Nucleic acid was either cDNA or gDNA, and it came from T cells, B-cell-depleted T cells, or PBMCs.

Original handling: Estimation of nucleated cell counts was performed using reference gene primer amplification. Clones were sequenced by immunoSEQ multiplex PCR, and TCRdb holds only the in-frame ones, with some missing. From that table come the V and J calls and clone size; the DNA was used to work out D and trimming. The sample consists of over 50,000 clones, 75% to 95% of them appearing once. Germline V lookup: CDR1 SGHTA, CDR2 FQGNSA. V was pared by 4 bases and J by 2 bases, with 14 bases between. This CDR3 is 15 amino acids long. The rearrangement joins TRBV7-2 to TRBJ1-2, with unresolved D. The TCR was taken from a human donor with active COVID-19. The donor label of this sample is uncertain. Sequenced material: peripheral blood. The CDR3 bases are TGTGCCAGCAGCTCGGACGAGACTACAAACTATGGCTACACCTTC. Amino acid sequence: CASSSDETTNYGYTF.